The rows below give T cell receptor beta chains drawn from one sample of a study of blood T cell repertoires in COVID-19. The repertoire was sequenced with immunoSEQ multiplex PCR; TCRdb's copy has only in-frame clones and lacks some. The data show around 77,000 clones, more than 85% seen once. Sequencing was performed on peripheral blood. These receptors all stem from a woman aged 60-75 years with active COVID-19. Each CDR3 is given with its conserved first and last residue. The D gene is left open where the match is weak. Clone size is not always given. Where it is, it says once, few, many or a class for expanded clones.

J: TRBJ2-3; D: NA; V: TRBV25-1; size: NA; CDR3: CASSGLASFTDTQYF
J: TRBJ2-3; D: TRBD1; V: TRBV6-6; size: NA; CDR3: CASKGQGITDTQYF
J: TRBJ2-3; D: NA; V: TRBV28; size: once; CDR3: CASSFGGPILGDTQYF
J: TRBJ2-1; D: TRBD2; V: TRBV19; size: NA; CDR3: CGKVAGGPLNEQFF
J: TRBJ1-2; D: NA; V: TRBV28; size: NA; CDR3: CASSSLEAFYGYTF
J: TRBJ1-1; D: TRBD1; V: TRBV2; size: NA; CDR3: CAINSGQGAWNTEAFF
J: TRBJ2-7; D: TRBD1; V: TRBV25-1; size: NA; CDR3: CASSEFLGTGSEQYF
J: TRBJ1-6; D: NA; V: TRBV5-1; size: NA; CDR3: CASSLAVGGGGNSPLHF
J: TRBJ1-2; D: NA; V: TRBV28; size: NA; CDR3: CASSPGTGYVTYGYTF
J: TRBJ2-1; D: NA; V: TRBV24-1; size: NA; CDR3: CATSAYNEQFF
J: TRBJ1-2; D: TRBD1; V: TRBV7-9; size: NA; CDR3: CASSPGQGRGYGYTF
J: TRBJ1-2; D: TRBD1; V: TRBV10-3; size: NA; CDR3: CAISPGTGIGGYTF
J: TRBJ1-2; D: NA; V: TRBV2; size: few; CDR3: CASSDRGRNGYTF
J: TRBJ2-7; D: TRBD2; V: TRBV19; size: NA; CDR3: CASSIRTSGRVSYEQYF
J: TRBJ2-3; D: NA; V: TRBV1; size: NA; CDR3: CTSSQGQFYSGRDTQYF
J: TRBJ2-2; D: NA; V: TRBV7-9; size: NA; CDR3: CASSFPPHTGELFF
J: TRBJ1-2; D: NA; V: TRBV9; size: NA; CDR3: CASSVDNSGNYVGYTF
J: TRBJ2-7; D: NA; V: TRBV2; size: once; CDR3: CASTKGGSSYEQYF
J: TRBJ1-1; D: TRBD1; V: TRBV9; size: NA; CDR3: CASRGDRAGTEAFF
J: TRBJ2-5; D: NA; V: TRBV5-6; size: NA; CDR3: CASSLGRARGQETQYF
J: TRBJ2-7; D: TRBD1; V: TRBV10-3; size: NA; CDR3: CAIRGPGQGQYEQYF
J: TRBJ1-2; D: NA; V: TRBV10-1; size: few; CDR3: CASSENQGGGYTF
J: TRBJ1-6; D: NA; V: TRBV6-6; size: NA; CDR3: CASSYSSSGISPLHF
J: TRBJ2-3; D: TRBD1; V: TRBV5-1; size: NA; CDR3: CASSLDRARGDTQYF
J: TRBJ1-1; D: NA; V: TRBV3-1/TRBV3-2; size: NA; CDR3: CASSQQNTEAFF
J: TRBJ1-5; D: TRBD1; V: TRBV19; size: NA; CDR3: CASNTGTGGFQPQHF
J: TRBJ2-1; D: TRBD2; V: TRBV2; size: NA; CDR3: CASSIPSGRNEQFF
J: TRBJ1-3; D: TRBD1; V: TRBV18; size: NA; CDR3: CASSPGQLGNTIYF
J: TRBJ1-6; D: NA; V: TRBV14; size: NA; CDR3: CASAGLINSPLHF
J: TRBJ1-2; D: NA; V: TRBV19; size: NA; CDR3: CASGYGYTF
J: TRBJ1-6; D: NA; V: TRBV25-1; size: NA; CDR3: CASSEFLNSPLHF
J: TRBJ2-3; D: TRBD2; V: TRBV5-1; size: NA; CDR3: CASSFNTGTSGAPDTQYF
J: TRBJ2-2; D: NA; V: TRBV3-1/TRBV3-2; size: NA; CDR3: CASSGTTRTGELFF
J: TRBJ2-5; D: NA; V: TRBV11-2; size: NA; CDR3: CASSLEQGGTQYF
J: TRBJ2-7; D: TRBD1; V: TRBV18; size: NA; CDR3: CASSPGQGVTYEQYF
J: TRBJ2-1; D: TRBD2; V: TRBV27; size: NA; CDR3: CASSSPQRERSYNEQFF
J: TRBJ2-1; D: TRBD2; V: TRBV28; size: NA; CDR3: CASKGAGLGQFF
J: TRBJ1-5; D: NA; V: TRBV10-2; size: NA; CDR3: CASTPRGGQPQHF
J: TRBJ2-3; D: TRBD1; V: TRBV2; size: NA; CDR3: CASSRPRTGGASTDTQYF
J: TRBJ2-3; D: NA; V: TRBV11-2; size: NA; CDR3: CASSLAGVSTDTQYF
J: TRBJ2-3; D: TRBD2; V: TRBV28; size: NA; CDR3: CASAAGGPIDTQYF
J: TRBJ2-1; D: NA; V: TRBV27; size: NA; CDR3: CASSSLANVHSQFF
J: TRBJ2-1; D: TRBD2; V: TRBV5-1; size: NA; CDR3: CASSLGAGGGKGNEQFF